The clone carrying this TCR beta chain was detected a few times. This sample was taken from a study of human T cells and chemical hapten exposure. Time point here: patch test 3, about 24 weeks after DPC sensitization. Stated treatment: therapeutic diphenylcyclopropenone sensitization with weekly scalp DPC. CDR3 length: 15 amino acids. The V and J ends lost 4 bases and 3 bases, in that order; junction bases with no gene match: 2. Per germline, CDR1 MNHEY and CDR2 SMNVEV (reference sequence). TCRdb reprocessed the RACE reads via MiXCR and lists one record per CDR3 protein. The sample contains about 190,000 distinct CDR3 sequences, under 30% of which appear only once.

This chain links TRBV27 with TRBJ2-1; 11 positions match TRBD1. The source of this sequence is a woman in her forties with alopecia areata. Some clones in this sample may be carry-over from other donors' samples. The sequences come from whole blood, collected in connection with sensitization to the hapten diphenylcyclopropenone (DPC). The CDR3 loop is CASSSGTGGYNEQFF. The CDR3, as DNA: TGTGCCAGCAGTTCCGGGACAGGGGGCTACAATGAGCAGTTCTTC.